This T cell receptor (beta chain) was captured in a study of cytomegalovirus exposure and HLA in healthy donors (dated by TCRdb to about 2017). As for the study more broadly: In an earlier analysis of fewer than 750 of the donors, 276 Gb of sequence data and 120 million or so unique TCR beta sequences from about 190 million T cells were reported. Because of strong linkage in the cohort, five DR-DQ haplotypes were treated as single units for association and clustering. High-throughput TCR immunosequencing, statistical association of individual TCRs with disease status, and machine learning were combined to predict cytomegalovirus infection status. In a later genetic analysis, genome-wide SNP genotypes for about three fifths of the roughly 670 donors were used, and that subset was treated as a discovery cohort. The number of donors typed differed by locus, with 629-630 for A, B, C, DRB1 and DQB1, around 500 for DQA1, 606 for DPA1, and approximately 470 for DPB1. In an earlier analysis of a few hundred of the donors, high-throughput TCR beta sequencing was used to judge whether each TCR beta V gene segment behaved as functional or pseudogenic. All discovery cohort repertoires had been generated on a single sequencing platform. Besides the first cohort of some 670 subjects, a separate validation cohort made up of roughly 120 different subjects was used. An early release that covered about 600 HLA-typed donors contained approximately 300 gigabases of sequencing data and tens of millions of unique TCR sequences. Donor age, sex, ethnicity and CMV serostatus were compiled together with the repertoire data. Among 398 genotyped donors of the cohort, an average of around 240,000 unique TCR beta nucleotide sequences were sequenced per donor, roughly 18% of them non-productive. Of the 300 to 400 genotyped donors, about 80% fell in the genetic ancestry cluster associated with self-reported Caucasian donors. Rather than using new phenotypic data, the later analysis identified candidate immune exposures from TCR beta sequences and from how often those sequences occurred across donors. HLA typing covered class I and class II loci at four-digit resolution. Using immunosequencing, the study profiled T cell repertoires from fewer than 700 subjects and related those repertoires to cytomegalovirus serostatus. A later analysis re-analyzed previously published TCR beta repertoires from approximately 700 donors and added high-resolution HLA genotyping to study TCR occurrence patterns. The study aimed to test whether cataloging public T cell receptors could reveal signatures of past pathogen exposure.

Library prep was done by the immunoSEQ multiplex PCR assay. For the multiplex PCR, a mixture combining 60 forward primers for TCR Vbeta segments and 13 reverse primers for TCR Jbeta segments was used. A multiplex PCR assay on genomic DNA amplified the CDR3 region of rearranged TCR beta genes. On the Illumina HiSeq System, the amplified TCR beta libraries were sequenced as 87-base-pair reads. The authors' pipeline ran thus. A later analysis counted about 82 million unique TCR beta chains across the 650 to 800 repertoires, and around 12 million of these chains were shared by at least two donors. Raw reads were error-corrected and collapsed into unique sequences with a nearest-neighbor algorithm that merged closely related sequences to remove PCR and sequencing errors. V, D and J gene segments were assigned by aligning CDR3 sequences to IMGT reference sequences. For a sequence to be retained, a match of at least six nucleotides was required to both a V gene segment and a J gene segment. Rearrangements were classified as productive when the CDR3 lacked stop codons and remained in frame with V and J, and all other rearrangements were classified as non-productive. Following IMGT convention, CDR3 was defined as the stretch from the second conserved V-encoded cysteine up to the conserved J-encoded phenylalanine. Sequences without an unambiguous match to a single V gene segment were excluded from the earlier analysis of several hundred of the donors. An earlier analysis of almost 600 of the donors classified V segments as functional when productive rearrangements were above 56.7% and as segregating when the standard deviation between donors was above 5%. A statistical classification framework was built for diagnosing cytomegalovirus status from the catalog of TCR beta chain sequences. In a later analysis, TCR nucleotide sequences were compared against IMGT/GENE-DB human TR gene sequences so that V and J genes could be assigned. In a later analysis, CDR3 sequences and most-parsimonious VDJ recombination scenarios were assigned using the TCRdist pipeline. In a later analysis, each TCR beta chain was defined by its CDR3 amino acid sequence together with its V-gene family, and reads without a unique V-gene family were excluded. In a later analysis, 500 to 650 highly shared, low-generation-probability nucleotide sequences were removed to address suspected cross-contamination and a sequencing artifact. In a later analysis, a clonal expansion index for each public chain was calculated from normalized within-repertoire ranks of inferred template counts. In a later analysis, generation probabilities were computed with a VDJ recombination model fitted to out-of-frame rearrangements, and the resulting probabilities were checked against IGoR. In a later analysis, TCR-TCR, TCR-HLA and TCR-CMV co-occurrence was scored with hypergeometric tests, and a repertoire-size bias correction was applied to TCR pairs. False discovery rates were estimated in a later analysis by permuting HLA or CMV assignments 20 times. A later analysis grouped co-occurring TCRs with DBSCAN, adding TCRdist sequence similarity when clustering within HLA-allele-positive subsets. Repertoires with fewer than 30,000 or more than 120,000 public chains were left out of co-occurrence clustering, as were four to six repertoires with anomalous nucleotide sharing. TCRdb took over this immuneACCESS table, retaining in-frame rearrangements with V and J assigned. Such tables are incomplete; in checked studies, under half of the missing clones stem from an unresolved V gene, and the remainder is unexplained. The DNA gave D and trimming, while V, J and clone size come from that table. The sample includes 150,000 to 200,000 clones, with around 87% observed a single time. The ten largest clones capture approximately 1.9% of the sample.

The cohort consisted of hundreds of healthy bone marrow donors. All cohort members were sampled while nominally healthy, although unrecorded immune exposures were likely present. The donor was CMV seronegative and belonged to the group of approximately 320 seronegative cohort members. A peripheral blood sample was provided by each donor, and peripheral blood mononuclear cells were used for TCR beta sequencing. Genomic DNA was extracted from the blood cell samples with the Qiagen DNeasy Blood Extraction Kit. As concerns this clone: The clone's antigen remains unknown. No base qualities exist here, and no much larger clone lies one base off it.

Points the paper makes about the study in general: Across donors, most TCR sequences were observed very rarely, whereas some public TCRs were present in many individuals. In a later analysis, some 17,000 TCR beta sequences were associated with specific HLA alleles at a false discovery rate of 0.05. Because the 87-base-pair reads could not distinguish some IMGT-functional V segments, including TRBV6-2 and TRBV6-3, those segments were excluded. Correlated functional status among segregating V segments might be attributable to linkage disequilibrium, but an unknown experimental factor could not be ruled out. The authors suggested that the approach could potentially be extended to other disease states and immunological phenotypes. When HLA alleles, especially DR and DQ, strongly co-occurred, TCR associations were difficult to assign to individual alleles. In a later analysis, the rate of TCR association differed among HLA loci, with DRB1 alleles having the most associated TCRs and HLA-C alleles having the fewest. In the study, approximately 160 TCR beta chains were listed as associated with cytomegalovirus. A further reported finding was that TCR beta sequences accurately predicted the HLA-A and HLA-B alleles for most subjects in the first cohort. A few of the identified cytomegalovirus-associated TCR beta chains were confirmed in vitro to be specific for cytomegalovirus antigens. According to a later analysis, parvovirus B19, influenza, CMV and Epstein-Barr virus appeared linked to several top co-occurrence clusters. A later analysis found that most CMV-associated TCR beta chains appeared HLA-restricted, with HLA associations seemingly driven largely by CMV exposure. Roughly uniform sequencing depth across donors was assumed in presence/absence analyses, although this assumption may not hold. In an earlier analysis of several hundred of the donors, most TCR beta V segments were observed in productive rearrangements about 90% or about 30% of the time, broadly matching IMGT annotations. Because some donors lacked HLA typing at each locus, the association tests relied only on the typed subset. Because counts were too low, fewer than 20 rarely observed V segments, including chromosome 9 orphons, were excluded from the earlier analysis of some 540 of the donors. The classifier was reported to diagnose cytomegalovirus status with high specificity and sensitivity in both the original cohort and the validation cohort. According to a later genetic analysis, donors in an Asian-associated ancestry cluster had fewer N-insertions in productive TCRs than the roughly 700-donor mean. A later analysis found that HLA-associated TCR beta chains were more clonally expanded and had lower generation probabilities than equally common non-associated chains. For the cohort, immune exposure information was limited to CMV serostatus. Only TCR beta chains were sequenced in this cohort, and the absence of alpha or paired-chain data limited detectable features. In a later genetic analysis, a missense DCLRE1C variant was associated with V-gene and J-gene trimming of TCR beta chains, and the association was replicated in an independent cohort. A group of highly shared sequence variants was considered likely to be a technical artifact of the sequencing pipeline.

The CDR3 numbers 16 residues from cysteine through phenylalanine. Of the read, only the CDR3 DNA is kept; its 48 bases are in frame from base 1. Ends trimmed: V by 4 bases, J by 4 bases; bases unmatched to a gene: 3. Per the germline V gene, MGHRA is the CDR1 and YSYEKL is the CDR2. The receptor's source is a woman aged 18-35 years in good health and CMV-seronegative. The source material was PBMCs. The chain is encoded by TRBV4-1 joined to TRBJ2-1, and 14 junction bases match TRBD2. The CDR3 amino acid sequence is: CASSPRLAGGYNEQFF. The sequence in DNA is TGCGCCAGCAGCCCCCGACTAGCGGGGGGGTACAATGAGCAGTTCTTC.